One sample yielded the 24 T cell receptor beta chains listed below, sequenced in a study of T cell responses to AZD1222 COVID-19 vaccine (dated by TCRdb to about 2021). The time point label corresponds to: baseline before first vaccination. The method was the immunoSEQ multiplex PCR assay. The clones in this table, taken by TCRdb from immuneACCESS, are in-frame only. Not every clone is retained; where verified, under half of the shortfall comes from an unresolved V gene, and the cause of the rest is unknown. Within this sample are about 96,000 clones, with 89% of them counted one time only. The ten largest make up 1.5% to 2% of the sample. This specimen consisted of peripheral blood, obtained on day 0 of AZD1222 vaccination. All receptors come from an adult in good health.

The chain recombines TRBV18 with TRBJ1-4, with D uncertain. The CDR3 has 14 amino acids. CDR1 is KGHSH, CDR2 LQKENI, per germline. V shed 3 bases and J shed 4 bases, with 9 bases lying between them. For the CDR3, the DNA is TGTGCCAGCTCACCTAGGGTTGATAATGAAAAACTGTTTTTT. Encoded protein: CASSPRVDNEKLFF.

V usage is TRBV6-5 and J usage is TRBJ2-6, with D unresolved. CDR3 length equals 15 residues. Germline CDR1 reads MNHEY; CDR2 reads SVGAGI. V gave up 6 bases and J gave up 2 bases, with 11 bases separating them. The CDR3 region is CASSRAMTGANVLTF. The CDR3 DNA sequence: TGTGCCAGCAGCCGGGCGATGACTGGGGCCAACGTCCTGACTTTC.

The chain employs TRBV10-3 and TRBJ2-1, with TRBD2 matching over 9 bases. V dropped 0 bases and J dropped 7; count of bases not matched to a gene: 10. Germline V gives CDR1 ENHRY, CDR2 SYGVKD. The CDR3 spans 17 residues. This CDR3 reads CAISESMASGDRNEQFF. The CDR3 nucleotides read TGTGCCATCAGTGAGTCGATGGCTAGCGGGGATCGGAATGAGCAGTTCTTC.

This clone was observed a handful of times. This chain joins TRBV6-1 and TRBJ2-2, with D possibly being TRBD2 (6 bases). CDR1 and CDR2 (germline): MNHNS, SASEGT. V lost 4 bases and J 9 bases, leaving 21 bases between the germline ends. This CDR3 contains 16 residues. CDR3 bases: TGTGCCAGCAGTGTTGGAGGGCCTTTCTCAGTCCGGGAGCTGTTTTTT. Translated, it gives CASSVGGPFSVRELFF.

The chain employs TRBV6-1 and TRBJ1-4; a possible D gene is TRBD1 (5 bases). This CDR3 spans 16 amino acids. The germline V gene encodes CDR1 MNHNS and CDR2 SASEGT. V gave up 1 base and J gave up 7 bases, with 16 bases separating them. Written as DNA, the CDR3 is TGTGCCAGCAGTGAAGGAGGGAAAGGGGCTGGTGAAAAACTGTTTTTT. Translated, it gives CASSEGGKGAGEKLFF.

The chain uses TRBV5-1 and TRBJ2-5, with TRBD2 matching over 9 bases. CDR3 length: 14 amino acids. V shed 5 bases and J 4 bases; nucleotides not matched to a gene: 6. Germline values: CDR1 SGHRS, CDR2 YFSETQ. The CDR3 DNA reads TGCGCCAGCAGGGAGGGACTAGCTGGAGAGACCCAGTACTTC. Protein product: CASREGLAGETQYF.

This chain uses TRBV9 with TRBJ2-3, with 9 bases aligning to TRBD2. From germline, CDR1 is SGDLS and CDR2 YYNGEE. V shed 6 bases, J shed 2 bases, and the junction held 7 bases outside the gene matches. The CDR3 runs 15 residues. The CDR3 DNA follows: TGTGCCAGCACCCCCCAGCGGGGGGACACAGATACGCAGTATTTT. This translates into CASTPQRGDTDTQYF.

In its sample, this clone was seen once. This sequence joins TRBV6-5 and TRBJ2-1; D gene ambiguous. The CDR3 covers 11 residues. The V gene lost 8 bases and the J gene lost 3 bases, with 5 bases spanning the gap. Germline lookup yields CDR1 MNHEY and CDR2 SVGAGI. CDR3 loop: CASGNYNEQFF. The CDR3 nucleotides are TGTGCCAGCGGCAACTACAATGAGCAGTTCTTC.

The chain carries TRBV7-3 and TRBJ2-2; 8 nucleotides agree with TRBD1. This CDR3 comprises 16 residues. Germline values: CDR1 SGHTA, CDR2 FQGTGA. V trimming: 5 bases; J trimming: 7 bases; junction bases outside the gene matches: 12. This CDR3 reads CASSLRAGGWGGELFF. DNA for the CDR3: TGTGCCAGCAGCCTTCGCGCAGGGGGCTGGGGCGGGGAGCTGTTTTTT.

This clone was picked up one time. CDR3 nucleotide sequence: TGTGCCAGCTCGAAGGACAGGGTTGGCACCGGGGAGCTGTTTTTT. This encodes CASSKDRVGTGELFF. The rearrangement links TRBV4-2 to TRBJ2-2; the match to TRBD1 covers 8 bases. The CDR3 loop spans 15 amino acids. V was clipped by 8 bases and J by 4 bases; unmatched bases: 9. Germline CDR1 LGHNA, CDR2 YNFKEQ.

The genes are TRBV7-3 and TRBJ2-5, with D possibly TRBD2 on 5 matching bases. This CDR3 region has 13 residues. V lost 1 base and J 4 bases, leaving 7 bases between the germline ends. Germline V gene data show CDR1 as SGHTA and CDR2 as FQGTGA. CDR3 sequence: CASSLSGLETQYF. CDR3 DNA sequence: TGTGCCAGCAGCTTAAGCGGGCTAGAGACCCAGTACTTC.

The chain is built from TRBV6-5 and TRBJ1-4; unclear D gene. Trimming pared 4 bases from V and 5 bases from J, leaving 5 bases between. This CDR3 has 12 residues. Looked up from germline, CDR1 is MNHEY and CDR2 is SVGAGI. This CDR3 is CASSLLNEKLFF. CDR3 DNA: TGTGCCAGCAGTTTACTGAATGAAAAACTGTTTTTT.

This rearrangement joins TRBV10-3 to TRBJ2-2, with 10 bases identical to TRBD2. The CDR3 runs to 16 residues. The germline CDR1 and CDR2 sequences are ENHRY and SYGVKD. The trim removed 6 bases at V and 6 bases at J, leaving 10 bases unmatched. CDR3 loop: CAISGSGGPLSGELFF. The CDR3 DNA follows: TGTGCCATCAGCGGTAGCGGGGGGCCCCTGTCCGGGGAGCTGTTTTTT.

The rearrangement joins TRBV25-1 to TRBJ2-3; the D gene is possibly TRBD2 (6 bases). The CDR3 is 14 amino acids. V shed 7 bases and J shed 4 bases, with 15 bases lying between them. Per germline, CDR1 MGHDK and CDR2 SYGVNS. CDR3 residues: CASIGSTGADTQYF. DNA for the CDR3: TGTGCCAGCATCGGTAGCACGGGGGCAGATACGCAGTATTTT.

The V gene is TRBV2, the J gene TRBJ1-1; D gene unclear. Trimming left V 11 bases short and J 5 bases short, with 18 bases between. CDR3 size: 13 residues. CDR1 is SNHLY and CDR2 is FYNNEI in the germline V gene. The CDR3 nucleotides are TGTGCCTGTGGACCGGATAGAGGAACTGAAGCTTTCTTT. Its protein is CACGPDRGTEAFF.

The sample holds one count of this clone. CDR3 coding DNA: TGTGCCAGCAGCCGCGGGGGGGACAGCTCCTACGAGCAGTACTTC. Amino acids: CASSRGGDSSYEQYF. The chain has TRBV11-3 and TRBJ2-7, with TRBD2 matching over 9 bases. Germline trimming cut 5 bases from V and 0 bases from J; bases unmatched to any gene: 5. CDR1 is SGHNT and CDR2 is YENEEA in the germline V gene. CDR3 length: 15 residues.

The chain links TRBV11-2 to TRBJ2-3, with 7 bases matching TRBD2. This CDR3 contains 15 residues. Trimming cost V 3 bases and J 1 base; bases outside gene matches: 4. Germline V gene lookup returns CDR1 SGHAT and CDR2 FQNNGV. The CDR3 DNA is TGTGCCAGCAGCTTGAGGGCGGGAGGCACAGATACGCAGTATTTT. Translating it yields CASSLRAGGTDTQYF.

The rearrangement joins TRBV7-6 to TRBJ1-1, with TRBD1 identical over 9 bases. CDR1 is SGHVS, CDR2 FNYEAQ, per germline. The CDR3 covers 13 residues. Trimming took 5 bases from V and 5 from J; bases not matched to a gene: 3. DNA of the CDR3: TGTGCCAGCAGCACGGGACAGGGAACTGAAGCTTTCTTT. Amino acids: CASSTGQGTEAFF.

V usage is TRBV5-1 and J usage is TRBJ1-2; D gene uncertain. The length of the CDR3 is 14 residues. Trimming left V 4 bases short and J 6 bases short, with 16 bases between. CDR1 is SGHRS, CDR2 YFSETQ, per germline. CDR3 loop: CASSLRPSGDGYTF. The CDR3 DNA follows: TGCGCCAGCAGCCTCAGACCGTCTGGGGATGGCTACACCTTC.

The chain joins TRBV5-1 to TRBJ2-7; 7 bases line up with TRBD2. The germline gives CDR1 SGHRS, CDR2 YFSETQ. The J segment lost 0 bases and the V segment lost 4 bases, leaving 4 bases of the junction unmatched. This CDR3 spans 14 amino acids. CDR3 region: CASSDRDYSYEQYF. The CDR3 coding sequence is TGCGCCAGCAGCGACCGGGACTACTCCTACGAGCAGTACTTC.

The rearrangement joins TRBV27 to TRBJ1-3; D ambiguous. The V end lost 4 bases, the J end lost 0 bases, and 7 bases lay between the germline ends. Germline V gene lookup returns CDR1 MNHEY and CDR2 SMNVEV (reference sequence). The CDR3 has 14 amino acids. The CDR3 DNA sequence: TGTGCCAGCAGTTCCCCTGCCTCTGGAAACACCATATATTTT. It translates to CASSSPASGNTIYF.

The rearrangement uses TRBV19 and TRBJ1-2, with 9 bases matching TRBD1. The CDR3 is made up of 13 amino acids. The J segment lost 2 bases and the V segment lost 9 bases, leaving 4 bases of the junction unmatched. Germline assignment: CDR1 LNHDA and CDR2 SQIVND (reference sequence). Written as DNA, the CDR3 is TGTGCCAGCAAGGACAGGGGAAACTATGGCTACACCTTC. It yields the protein CASKDRGNYGYTF.

The chain combines TRBV5-6 with TRBJ1-2, with D perhaps TRBD1 (6 bases). The CDR3 is made up of 16 amino acids. The germline V and J ends were trimmed by 3 bases and 4 bases, with 19 bases remaining between them. CDR1 and CDR2 (germline): SGHDT, YYEEEE. Written as DNA, the CDR3 is TGTGCCAGCAGCTCGGATCAGGGGATGCAACGCTATGGCTACACCTTC. Protein product: CASSSDQGMQRYGYTF.

The V and J genes are TRBV11-2 and TRBJ1-2; 10 bases align to TRBD1. The V and J ends lost 5 bases and 0 bases, in that order; junction bases with no gene match: 6. Germline lookup yields CDR1 SGHAT and CDR2 FQNNGV. The CDR3 runs to 16 residues. The CDR3 here is CASSTRTGGANYGYTF. The CDR3 DNA follows: TGTGCCAGCAGCACCCGGACAGGGGGAGCTAACTATGGCTACACCTTC. The full variable domain, with the rest looked up from reference TRBV11-2 and TRBJ1-2, is EAGVAQSPRYKIIEKRQSVAFWCNPISGHATLYWYQQILGQGPKLLIQFQNNGVVDDSQLPKDRFSAERLKGVDSTLKIQPAKLEDSAVYLCASSTRTGGANYGYTFGSGTRLTVV.